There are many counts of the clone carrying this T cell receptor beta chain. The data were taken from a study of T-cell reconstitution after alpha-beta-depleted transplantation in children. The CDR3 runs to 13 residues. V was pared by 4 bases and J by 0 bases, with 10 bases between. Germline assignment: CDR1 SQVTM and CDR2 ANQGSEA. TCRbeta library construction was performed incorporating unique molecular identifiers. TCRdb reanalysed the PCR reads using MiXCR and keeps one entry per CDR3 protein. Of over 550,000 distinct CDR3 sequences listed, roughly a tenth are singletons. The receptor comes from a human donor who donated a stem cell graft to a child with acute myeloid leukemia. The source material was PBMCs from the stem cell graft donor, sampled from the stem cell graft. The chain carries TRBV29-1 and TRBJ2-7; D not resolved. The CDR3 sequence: CSVVNWSSYEQYF. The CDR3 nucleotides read TGCAGCGTTGTTAACTGGAGCTCCTACGAGCAGTACTTC.